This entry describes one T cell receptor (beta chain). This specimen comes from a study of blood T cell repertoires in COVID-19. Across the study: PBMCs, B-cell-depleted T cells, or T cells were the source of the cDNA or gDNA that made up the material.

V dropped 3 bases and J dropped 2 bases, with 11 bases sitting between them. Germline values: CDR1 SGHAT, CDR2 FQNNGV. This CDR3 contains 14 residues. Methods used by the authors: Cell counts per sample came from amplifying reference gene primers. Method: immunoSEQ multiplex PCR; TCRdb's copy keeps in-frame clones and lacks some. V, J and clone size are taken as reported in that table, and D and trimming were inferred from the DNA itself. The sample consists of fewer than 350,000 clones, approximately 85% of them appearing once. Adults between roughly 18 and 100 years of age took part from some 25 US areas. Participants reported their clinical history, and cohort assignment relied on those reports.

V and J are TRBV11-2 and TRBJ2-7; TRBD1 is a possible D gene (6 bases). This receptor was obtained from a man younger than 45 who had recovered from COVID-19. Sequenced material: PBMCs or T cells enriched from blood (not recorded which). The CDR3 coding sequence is TGTGCCAGCAGCTTTTCGACAGGTACCTACGAGCAGTACTTC. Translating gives CASSFSTGTYEQYF.